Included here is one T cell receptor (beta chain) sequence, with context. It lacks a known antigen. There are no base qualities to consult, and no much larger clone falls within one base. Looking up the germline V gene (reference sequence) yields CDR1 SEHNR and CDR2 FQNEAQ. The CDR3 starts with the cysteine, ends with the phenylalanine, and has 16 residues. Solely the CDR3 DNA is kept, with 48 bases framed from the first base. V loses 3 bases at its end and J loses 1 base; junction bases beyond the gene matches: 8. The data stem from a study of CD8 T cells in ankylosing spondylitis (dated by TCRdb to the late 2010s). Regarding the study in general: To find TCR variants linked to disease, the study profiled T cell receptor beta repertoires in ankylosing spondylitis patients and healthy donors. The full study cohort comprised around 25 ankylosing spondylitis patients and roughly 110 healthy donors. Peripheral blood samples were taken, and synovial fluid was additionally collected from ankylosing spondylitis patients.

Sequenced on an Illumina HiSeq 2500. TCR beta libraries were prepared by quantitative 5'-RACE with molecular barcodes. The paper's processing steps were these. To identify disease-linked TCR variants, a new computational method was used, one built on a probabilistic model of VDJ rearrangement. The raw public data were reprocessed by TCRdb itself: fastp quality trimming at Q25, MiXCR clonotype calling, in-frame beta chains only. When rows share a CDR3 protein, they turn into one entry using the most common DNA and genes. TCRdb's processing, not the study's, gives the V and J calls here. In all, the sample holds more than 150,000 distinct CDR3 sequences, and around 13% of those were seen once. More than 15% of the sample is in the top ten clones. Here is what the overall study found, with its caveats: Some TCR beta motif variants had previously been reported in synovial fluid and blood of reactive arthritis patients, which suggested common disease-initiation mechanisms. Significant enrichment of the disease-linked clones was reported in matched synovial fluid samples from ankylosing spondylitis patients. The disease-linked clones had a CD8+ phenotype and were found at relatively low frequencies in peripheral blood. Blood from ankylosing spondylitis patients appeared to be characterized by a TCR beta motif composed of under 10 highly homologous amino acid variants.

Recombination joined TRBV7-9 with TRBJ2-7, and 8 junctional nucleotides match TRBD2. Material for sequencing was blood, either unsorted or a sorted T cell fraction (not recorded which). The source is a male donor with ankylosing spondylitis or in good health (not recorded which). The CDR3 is CASSFADGRASYEQYF. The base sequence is TGTGCCAGCAGCTTCGCTGACGGGAGGGCTTCCTACGAGCAGTACTTC.